This T cell receptor (beta chain) was sequenced in a study of early T cells in non-severe SARS-CoV-2 infection (dated by TCRdb to the early 2020s). A note on the overall study: TCR sequencing used bulk RNA from unsorted whole blood, so alpha and beta chains could not be paired. The study at large found these results: Matching against VDJdb was skewed toward anti-spike CD8 responses, likely underestimated virus-specific expansions, and missed private and CD4 specificities.

Library preparation used 5' RACE. TCRdb names NextSeq 500 as the instrument used. The TCR library protocol attached unique molecular identifiers to individual cDNA molecules to correct for sequencing error and PCR bias. Both TCR alpha and beta chains were sequenced, and tight co-correlation was observed between alpha and beta sequence abundances in each sample. On the study's bioinformatics: Decombinator V4 was used to annotate TCR sequences for V gene, J gene and CDR3. TCRs were defined as expanded if a significant change between any two time points was detected under a Poisson model with p below 0.0001. TCR abundances were normalised to the total number of TCRs sequenced in each sample and reported as counts per million. TRAV1-2 paired with TRAJ12, TRAJ20 or TRAJ33 defined MAIT TCRs, while TRAV10 paired with TRAJ18 defined iNKT TCRs. VDJdb, accessed 1 November 2021, was searched for CMV, EBV and SARS-CoV-2 annotated TCRs, excluding TCRs annotated for multiple antigens. Through fastp at Q25 and MiXCR, TCRdb rebuilt clones from the public reads, retaining in-frame beta chains. Every distinct CDR3 protein forms one entry, paired with its most common genes and DNA. TCRdb's processing, not the authors', yielded these V and J calls. The sample yields some 98,000 distinct CDR3 sequences; about 11% were counted once. The ten largest clones represent approximately 5% of the sample.

This clonotype was seen more than once but under ten times. There is no known antigen for this receptor. Base quality data are lacking; no much larger clone is found one base away. A case-control design nested within a healthcare worker cohort in London, UK, was used, with weekly nasopharyngeal swab PCR tests and blood sampling performed. Healthcare workers were recruited during the week of the UK lockdown, between 23 and 31 March 2020, and followed weekly for up to about 15 weeks. CDR1 is given as SQVTM and CDR2 as ANQGSEA, both from the germline V gene. The V and J ends are trimmed by 2 bases and 3 bases, leaving 7 bases between them. From cysteine to phenylalanine, the CDR3 is 12 amino acids long. Only the CDR3 region is kept as DNA, spanning 36 bases read in frame from base 1.

The rearranged chain carries TRBV29-1 and TRBJ1-2; no D gene can be assigned with confidence. The sequence was collected from an adult who was a healthcare worker with PCR-confirmed SARS-CoV-2 infection or an uninfected control (not recorded which). The sample was whole blood. The DNA sequence is TGCAGCGTTGAAAACATCGACTATGGCTACACCTTC. This codes for CSVENIDYGYTF.